These 32 T cell receptor beta chains originate from one sample sequenced in a study of blood T cell repertoires in COVID-19. The repertoire was sequenced with immunoSEQ multiplex PCR; TCRdb's copy has only in-frame clones and lacks some. The table shows approximately 200,000 clones, with roughly 80% occurring only once. Sequencing used peripheral blood. The receptor source for this set is a man aged 60-69 years with active or convalescent COVID-19.

The rearrangement uses TRBV11-2 and TRBJ1-1, with 7 nucleotides matching TRBD1. This CDR3 is built from 15 residues. Germline CDR1 SGHAT, CDR2 FQNNGV. Trimming at V came to 1 base and at J to 1 base, leaving 3 bases not matched to a gene. The CDR3 is CASSLVGTANTEAFF. CDR3 bases: TGTGCCAGCAGCTTAGTTGGGACAGCGAACACTGAAGCTTTCTTT. Filled out from reference TRBV11-2 and TRBJ1-1, the complete variable domain reads EAGVAQSPRYKIIEKRQSVAFWCNPISGHATLYWYQQILGQGPKLLIQFQNNGVVDDSQLPKDRFSAERLKGVDSTLKIQPAKLEDSAVYLCASSLVGTANTEAFFGQGTRLTVV.

The chain has TRBV2 and TRBJ2-3, with 7 bases that match TRBD1. V gave up 4 bases and J gave up 1 base; unmatched junction bases: 8. CDR1 is SNHLY and CDR2 is FYNNEI in the germline V gene. The CDR3 covers 16 residues. In DNA form, the CDR3 reads TGTGCCAGCAGTGTCATACAGGGGTTGGGCACAGATACGCAGTATTTT. This translates into CASSVIQGLGTDTQYF. Combining the CDR3 with reference TRBV2 and TRBJ2-3 gives the whole variable domain EPEVTQTPSHQVTQMGQEVILRCVPISNHLYFYWYRQILGQKVEFLVSFYNNEISEKSEIFDDQFSVERPDGSNFTLKIRSTKLEDSAMYFCASSVIQGLGTDTQYFGPGTRLTVL.

CDR3 region: CASRRGNTEAFF. Written as DNA, the CDR3 is TGTGCCAGCAGGCGGGGGAACACTGAAGCTTTCTTT. V usage is TRBV27 and J usage is TRBJ1-1, with no clear D. There are 12 residues in the CDR3. The germline CDR1 and CDR2 sequences are MNHEY and SMNVEV (reference sequence). V was cut by 6 bases and J by 1 base, with 6 bases left in between.

The chain recombines TRBV6-5 with TRBJ1-2, with D tentatively TRBD1 (6 bases). V gave up 8 bases and J gave up 8 bases, with 18 bases separating them. CDR3 size: 13 residues. Germline V gene lookup returns CDR1 MNHEY and CDR2 SVGAGI. CDR3 loop: CASGPAGVGGYTF. CDR3 nucleotide sequence: TGTGCCAGCGGTCCAGCAGGGGTGGGAGGCTACACCTTC.

V usage is TRBV18 and J usage is TRBJ2-3, with 7 bases fitting TRBD2. From germline, CDR1 is KGHSH and CDR2 LQKENI. The CDR3 length is 16 residues. Trimming at V came to 1 base and at J to 5 bases, leaving 9 bases not matched to a gene. The CDR3 DNA reads as TGTGCCAGCTCACCACGGGGCGGGAGTTGGGAAGATACGCAGTATTTT. Translated, it gives CASSPRGGSWEDTQYF.

The J gene is TRBJ2-7, the V gene TRBV5-1, with D possibly matching TRBD2 (5 bases). Trimming left V 2 bases short and J 3 bases short, with 9 bases between. Per germline, CDR1 SGHRS and CDR2 YFSETQ. The CDR3 sequence is 13 residues long. The CDR3 sequence is CASSLEGLYEQYF. In nucleotides, the CDR3 is TGCGCCAGCAGCTTAGAGGGTCTCTACGAGCAGTACTTC.

This rearrangement joins TRBV27 to TRBJ1-1; D is uncertain. CDR1 is MNHEY and CDR2 is SMNVEV in the germline V gene (reference sequence). Trimming pared 2 bases from V and 3 bases from J, leaving 19 bases between. This CDR3 comprises 17 residues. The CDR3 reads CASSLTRVLDWDTEAFF. The CDR3 DNA follows: TGTGCCAGCAGTTTAACTAGGGTTTTAGACTGGGACACTGAAGCTTTCTTT.

V usage is TRBV28 and J usage is TRBJ1-2; a possible D gene is TRBD1 (5 bases). The CDR3 has 13 residues. V was cut by 5 bases and J by 4 bases, with 11 bases left in between. The V gene's germline CDR1 is MDHEN and CDR2 SYDVKM. CDR3 sequence reads: CASSHLGVYGYTF. CDR3 in DNA: TGTGCCAGCAGTCACCTAGGGGTCTATGGCTACACCTTC.

The chain combines TRBV28 with TRBJ2-5; no clear D. Germline CDR1 and CDR2: MDHEN and SYDVKM. V dropped 6 bases and J dropped 5 bases, with 13 bases sitting between them. The CDR3 covers 13 residues. The CDR3: CASRLKPWETQYF. The CDR3 DNA follows: TGTGCCAGCAGACTTAAGCCATGGGAGACCCAGTACTTC.

This chain links TRBV28 with TRBJ2-3; 11 bases match TRBD1. The CDR3 sequence is 11 residues long. V was clipped by 10 bases and J by 14 bases; unmatched bases: 8. Germline V lookup: CDR1 MDHEN, CDR2 SYDVKM. The chain's CDR3 is CATSGTGGPYF. In DNA, the CDR3 is TGTGCCACATCTGGGACAGGGGGACCGTATTTT.

The chain has TRBV5-1 and TRBJ2-5; 10 nucleotides match TRBD1. The CDR3 has 16 amino acids. Germline V lookup: CDR1 SGHRS, CDR2 YFSETQ. Germline trimming cut 4 bases from V and 4 bases from J; bases unmatched to any gene: 10. The CDR3 nucleotides are TGCGCCAGCAGCCAATTCGGGGACAGGGGTGTAGAGACCCAGTACTTC. This gives the protein CASSQFGDRGVETQYF. Full variable domain (remainder filled in from reference TRBV5-1 and TRBJ2-5): KAGVTQTPRYLIKTRGQQVTLSCSPISGHRSVSWYQQTPGQGLQFLFEYFSETQRNKGNFPGRFSGRQFSNSRSEMNVSTLELGDSALYLCASSQFGDRGVETQYFGPGTRLLVL.

The V call is TRBV16, the J call TRBJ1-1; D gene ambiguous. The germline V and J ends were trimmed by 4 bases and 3 bases, with 15 bases remaining between them. The CDR3 runs to 15 residues. CDR1 and CDR2 from the germline V gene are KGHSY and FQNENV. The CDR3 region has the DNA TGTGCCAGCAGCCTCGATTCGGCACGGGACACTGAAGCTTTCTTT. As protein: CASSLDSARDTEAFF.

The chain joins TRBV24-1 to TRBJ2-1; 9 bases agree with TRBD2. With V trimmed by 8 bases and J by 6 bases, 16 bases remained unmatched. The germline CDR1 and CDR2 sequences are KGHDR and SFDVKD. This CDR3 comprises 17 residues. CDR3 sequence (DNA): TGTGCCACCAATGACCCAGCGCGGGAGGGCCGAAGCAATGAGCAGTTCTTC. Translation: CATNDPAREGRSNEQFF.

The rearrangement links TRBV5-5 to TRBJ2-1; D uncertain. The germline gives CDR1 SGHKS, CDR2 YYEKEE (reference sequence). This CDR3 is 13 amino acids long. V was cut by 4 bases and J by 10 bases, with 15 bases left in between. DNA of the CDR3: TGTGCCAGCAGCCCCCTCGGGTATGTAGAGCAGTTCTTC. Translation: CASSPLGYVEQFF.

Comments on this clone: Its ends do not fully match the called genes, so a read error is possible. The same CDR3 arises from other DNA sequences in this sample as well. The chain employs TRBV7-2 and TRBJ2-7, with 12 bases that match TRBD2. This CDR3 is 15 amino acids long. CDR1 is SGHTA, CDR2 FQGNSA, per germline. The CDR3 is CASSSELAGGGEQYF. For the CDR3, the DNA is TGTGCCAGTAGCTCCGAACTAGCGGGAGGAGGCGAGCAGTACTTC.

The rearrangement uses TRBV12-3 or TRBV12-4 and TRBJ1-2; no clear D. The CDR3 extends over 10 amino acids. Trimming cost V 3 bases and J 7 bases, with 3 bases left between them. The CDR3: CASSFGGYTF. DNA of the CDR3: TGTGCCAGCAGTTTCGGTGGCTACACCTTC.

The sample holds one count of this clone. This rearrangement joins TRBV20-1 to TRBJ2-7; the D gene is possibly TRBD2 (6 bases). The CDR3 runs to 11 residues. Germline CDR1 and CDR2: DFQATT and SNEGSKA (reference sequence). The V and J ends lost 0 bases and 7 bases respectively, with 7 bases between them. The CDR3 DNA follows: TGCAGTGCTAGAGAGGACTATGAGCAGTACTTC. It yields the protein CSAREDYEQYF.

This chain uses TRBV7-2 with TRBJ2-4; tentative D call: TRBD1 (6 bases). The CDR3 has 14 amino acids. V lost 4 bases and J lost 12, with 19 bases in between. The germline gives CDR1 SGHTA, CDR2 FQGNSA. CDR3 nucleotides: TGTGCCAGCAGCTCCCTCCCTCCGGGACAAACTCAGTACTTC. This codes for CASSSLPPGQTQYF.

On this clone: At one end, the junction sequence differs from germline, possibly due to a read error. The same CDR3 is also encoded by other DNA sequences in this sample. The chain combines TRBV18 with TRBJ2-7; D is possibly TRBD1 (5 bases). Germline values: CDR1 KGHSH, CDR2 LQKENI. There are 14 residues in the CDR3. This CDR3 reads CASSPQGGYYEQYF. The CDR3, as DNA: TGTGCCAGCTCACCGCAGGGTGGCTACTACGAACAGTACTTC.

This clone was counted once. The chain is built from TRBV6-2 or TRBV6-3 and TRBJ2-3, with TRBD1 matching 7 bases. After removal of 5 bases from V and 4 bases from J, the junction contained 9 bases not matched to a gene. Germline V gene sequence: CDR1 MNHEY, CDR2 SVGEGT. This CDR3 contains 15 residues. Here the CDR3 reads CASSTLQGIADTQYF. The CDR3 coding sequence is TGTGCCAGCAGTACCCTACAGGGGATCGCAGATACGCAGTATTTT.

The chain uses TRBV10-3 and TRBJ2-2; D is possibly TRBD2 (6 bases). Germline CDR1 reads ENHRY; CDR2 reads SYGVKD. The CDR3 consists of 14 residues. Trimming shortened V by 0 bases and J by 7 bases, and 9 bases separated the two germline ends. In DNA, the CDR3 is TGTGCCATCAGTGAGTCTACGGGGGACGGGGAGCTGTTTTTT. Translation gives CAISESTGDGELFF.

The chain couples TRBV5-4 to TRBJ2-6, with D possibly matching TRBD2 (5 bases). CDR3 length: 15 residues. Looked up from germline, CDR1 is SGHNT and CDR2 is YYREEE (reference sequence). The V and J ends lost 4 bases and 0 bases respectively, with 8 bases between them. The CDR3 nucleotides read TGTGCCAGCAGCCCGGGATACTCTGGGGCCAACGTCCTGACTTTC. Protein sequence: CASSPGYSGANVLTF.

This clone was seen ten or more times. The chain couples TRBV27 to TRBJ2-3, with D perhaps matching TRBD2 (6 bases). The CDR3 has 16 amino acids. The germline V and J ends were trimmed by 2 bases and 6 bases, with 18 bases remaining between them. Per germline, CDR1 MNHEY and CDR2 SMNVEV (reference sequence). CDR3 residues: CASSLGSGSEGDTQYF. The CDR3 DNA sequence: TGTGCCAGCAGTTTAGGTAGCGGCTCAGAAGGGGATACGCAGTATTTT.

This chain uses TRBV6-2 or TRBV6-3 with TRBJ2-3; D might be TRBD2 (5 bases). The CDR3 totals 18 residues. Germline-derived CDR1 and CDR2 are MNHEY and SVGEGT. V lost 5 bases and J lost 2, with 23 bases in between. CDR3 DNA sequence: TGTGCCAGCAGTCAGGCCGCGGGCTTACCCCCCTTCACAGATACGCAGTATTTT. Its translation: CASSQAAGLPPFTDTQYF.

The rearrangement uses TRBV24-1 and TRBJ2-1, with 7 bases aligning to TRBD2. This CDR3 has 19 residues. The J segment lost 4 bases and the V segment lost 4 bases, leaving 18 bases of the junction unmatched. Looked up from germline, CDR1 is KGHDR and CDR2 is SFDVKD. This chain's CDR3 is CATSDPSSGPTARYNEQFF. In DNA, the CDR3 is TGTGCCACCAGTGACCCCTCTAGCGGACCCACGGCGCGGTACAATGAGCAGTTCTTC.

This rearrangement joins TRBV25-1 to TRBJ1-1; tentative D call: TRBD1 (5 bases). Germline V lookup: CDR1 MGHDK, CDR2 SYGVNS. Trimming left V 4 bases short and J 4 bases short, with 13 bases between. The CDR3 is 14 amino acids. CDR3 amino acids: CASSGRAGFTEAFF. The DNA for the CDR3 is TGTGCCAGCAGTGGCAGGGCTGGTTTCACTGAAGCTTTCTTT.

J is TRBJ2-3 and V is TRBV18; D call uncertain. V dropped 3 bases and J dropped 4 bases, with 14 bases sitting between them. Germline CDR1 reads KGHSH; CDR2 reads LQKENI. CDR3 size: 15 residues. CDR3 loop: CASSPLRVGADTQYF. The DNA of the CDR3 is TGTGCCAGCTCACCCTTACGGGTTGGCGCAGATACGCAGTATTTT.

CDR3 protein: CASSRGAGARGEQYF. The DNA for the CDR3 is TGTGCCAGCAGCAGAGGAGCGGGAGCTAGGGGCGAGCAGTACTTC. V usage is TRBV7-8 and J usage is TRBJ2-7, with 8 bases lining up with TRBD2. The ends lost 5 bases at V and 6 bases at J; junction bases unmatched: 12. In germline, CDR1 is SGHVS, CDR2 FQNEAQ. The CDR3 totals 15 residues.

V gene TRBV29-1 combines with J gene TRBJ1-4, with 8 bases that match TRBD1. Trimming cost V 6 bases and J 1 base; bases outside gene matches: 1. The CDR3 consists of 13 residues. CDR1 SQVTM and CDR2 ANQGSEA come from the germline V gene. The CDR3 reads CSVRGRTNEKLFF. The CDR3 DNA is TGCAGCGTCAGGGGGCGAACTAATGAAAAACTGTTTTTT.

This clone occurred a few times. V is TRBV7-9 and J is TRBJ1-5; 8 bases map to TRBD1. Germline CDR1 is SEHNR and CDR2 is FQNEAQ (reference sequence). This CDR3 comprises 15 residues. V was clipped by 4 bases and J by 6 bases; unmatched bases: 8. CDR3 bases: TGTGCCAGCAGCTCAATAGGACAGGGCGGTCAGCCCCAGCATTTT. Translating gives CASSSIGQGGQPQHF.

V is TRBV10-3 and J is TRBJ1-1; no firm D call. The V and J ends lost 3 bases and 2 bases respectively, with 13 bases between them. Per germline, CDR1 ENHRY and CDR2 SYGVKD. CDR3 length: 15 amino acids. CDR3 bases: TGTGCCATCAGTGACAGTCAAATACAAAACACTGAAGCTTTCTTT. This encodes CAISDSQIQNTEAFF.

V is TRBV5-6 and J is TRBJ2-3; TRBD1 agrees at 7 bases. Germline lookup yields CDR1 SGHDT and CDR2 YYEEEE. The junction had 4 bases not matched to a gene; V was cut back by 4 bases and J by 2 bases. This CDR3 is 14 amino acids long. The CDR3 DNA reads as TGTGCCAGCAGCCCGGGACAGCACACAGATACGCAGTATTTT. Translated: CASSPGQHTDTQYF. Full variable domain (outside the CDR3, taken from reference TRBV5-6 and TRBJ2-3): DAGVTQSPTHLIKTRGQQVTLRCSPKSGHDTVSWYQQALGQGPQFIFQYYEEEERQRGNFPDRFSGHQFPNYSSELNVNALLLGDSALYLCASSPGQHTDTQYFGPGTRLTVL.